This passage covers 25 T cell receptor beta chains from one sample sequenced in a study of response to subunit inactivated influenza vaccine. Each CDR3 protein is one row after TCRdb ran MiXCR on the RT-PCR reads. The profile shows more than 450,000 distinct CDR3 sequences, approximately 7.7% of them singletons. The sequencing here drew on PBMCs from blood, taken 23 to 25 months after vaccination. These receptors were taken from a man aged 50 to 69 who received an inactivated influenza vaccine.

This clonotype was seen ten or more times. The chain couples TRBV29-1 to TRBJ1-4; 8 nucleotides agree with TRBD1. CDR1 is SQVTM, CDR2 ANQGSEA, per germline. The CDR3 sequence is 14 residues long. Losses at the gene ends were 7 bases for V and 8 bases for J; bases not matched to a gene: 12. CDR3 in amino acids: CSALPDREPEKLFF. The CDR3 DNA follows: TGCAGCGCCCTCCCGGACAGGGAGCCCGAAAAACTGTTTTTT.

A few counts support this clonotype. The chain employs TRBV5-1 and TRBJ1-2, with 8 bases lining up with TRBD1. Germline-derived CDR1 and CDR2 are SGHRS and YFSETQ. V lost 0 bases, J lost 4 bases, and 8 bases stayed unmatched. The CDR3 runs 16 residues. The CDR3 nucleotides read TGCGCCAGCAGCTTGGAAGGGACAGGACGTGGCTATGGCTACACCTTC. Protein product: CASSLEGTGRGYGYTF.

There are many counts of this clonotype. The gene calls are TRBV7-2 and TRBJ2-5, with D perhaps TRBD2 (5 bases). Germline V gene lookup returns CDR1 SGHTA and CDR2 FQGNSA. The length of the CDR3 is 14 residues. V was shortened by 5 bases and J by 0 bases, with 10 bases between the two germline ends. The CDR3 loop is CASSITRNQETQYF. The CDR3 region has the DNA TGTGCCAGCAGCATTACTAGGAACCAAGAGACCCAGTACTTC. The full variable domain, its missing parts supplied by reference TRBV7-2 and TRBJ2-5, is GAGVSQSPSNKVTEKGKDVELRCDPISGHTALYWYRQSLGQGLEFLIYFQGNSAPDKSGLPSDRFSAERTGGSVSTLTIQRTQQEDSAVYLCASSITRNQETQYFGPGTRLLVL.

The chain recombines TRBV10-2 with TRBJ2-1, with 7 bases identical to TRBD1. CDR1 is WSHSY, CDR2 SAAADI, per germline. The CDR3 covers 14 residues. Trimming removed 6 bases from V and 8 bases from J; junction bases left unmatched: 10. The CDR3 sequence: CASSKLDRLDEQFF. DNA for the CDR3: TGCGCCAGCAGCAAATTGGACAGGCTGGATGAGCAGTTCTTC.

This clonotype has only a few counts. The chain links TRBV10-3 to TRBJ2-7; tentatively, D is TRBD2 (7 bases). The CDR3 consists of 13 residues. The germline gives CDR1 ENHRY, CDR2 SYGVKD. V was clipped by 7 bases and J by 1 base, with 11 bases between them. The CDR3 region is CAIMGGTSYEQYF. For the CDR3, the DNA is TGTGCCATCATGGGGGGGACATCCTACGAGCAGTACTTC.

The chain employs TRBV20-1 and TRBJ2-1; 12 nucleotides line up with TRBD2. V trimming: 0 bases; J trimming: 10 bases; junction bases outside the gene matches: 10. Looked up from germline, CDR1 is DFQATT and CDR2 is SNEGSKA (reference sequence). This CDR3 comprises 16 residues. Here the CDR3 DNA reads TGCAGTGCTAGAGATCGACGACTAGCGGGAGTGGCCGAGCAGTTCTTC. Its translation: CSARDRRLAGVAEQFF.

The chain combines TRBV30 with TRBJ2-2; D is uncertain. CDR1 and CDR2 from the germline V gene are GTSNPN and SVGIG (reference sequence). Trimming stripped 4 bases from V and 8 bases from J, with 20 bases between. The length of the CDR3 is 15 residues. This chain's CDR3 is CAWTHVRSVWGELFF. DNA for the CDR3: TGTGCCTGGACCCATGTACGAAGTGTGTGGGGGGAGCTGTTTTTT.

The V call is TRBV10-3, the J call TRBJ1-6, with 7 bases that match TRBD1. This CDR3 region has 14 residues. With V trimmed by 7 bases and J by 5 bases, 5 bases remained unmatched. CDR1 is ENHRY and CDR2 is SYGVKD in the germline V gene. This CDR3 reads CAINNRGDNSPLHF. The CDR3 coding sequence is TGTGCCATCAATAACAGGGGCGATAATTCACCCCTCCACTTT.

This clonotype was seen ten or more times. This chain joins TRBV4-3 and TRBJ2-1, with TRBD2 matching 9 bases. V lost 2 bases, J lost 0 bases, and 2 bases stayed unmatched. This CDR3 has 16 amino acids. Germline loops: CDR1 LGHNA, CDR2 YSLEER. The CDR3 spells CASSQNSGGSYNEQFF. CDR3 coding DNA: TGCGCCAGCAGCCAAAATAGCGGGGGCTCCTACAATGAGCAGTTCTTC.

The table lists this clonotype with a few counts. The V and J genes are TRBV12-3 or TRBV12-4 and TRBJ2-6, with D possibly matching TRBD1 (7 bases). The CDR3 is made up of 15 amino acids. The ends were cut back, 6 bases at V and 4 bases at J, with 13 bases in the middle. CDR3 nucleotides: TGTGCCAGCAGGGCAGGGGGGAACGGGGCCAACGTCCTGACTTTC. This encodes CASRAGGNGANVLTF.

In this sample, this clonotype turned up many times. This chain joins TRBV7-2 and TRBJ2-7, with D tentatively TRBD2 (6 bases). CDR3 length: 13 residues. Trimming cost V 8 bases and J 3 bases, with 14 bases left between them. Germline loops: CDR1 SGHTA, CDR2 FQGNSA. CDR3: CASSRLGSYEQYF. CDR3 coding DNA: TGTGCCAGCTCCCGTCTCGGGAGCTACGAGCAGTACTTC.

This chain uses TRBV28 with TRBJ1-5; the D is unclear. The V gene's germline CDR1 is MDHEN and CDR2 SYDVKM. Trimming removed 6 bases at V and 6 bases at J, with 12 bases between. The CDR3 loop spans 13 amino acids. The CDR3 is CASRPGGSQPQHF. The CDR3 DNA sequence: TGTGCCAGCAGACCGGGAGGGAGTCAGCCCCAGCATTTT.

This sequence joins TRBV18 and TRBJ1-5, with 9 bases matching TRBD1. The CDR3 has 16 residues. The germline gives CDR1 KGHSH, CDR2 LQKENI. V shed 6 bases, J shed 1 base, and the junction held 7 bases outside the gene matches. CDR3: CASSLTGTGSNQPQHF. CDR3 bases: TGTGCCAGCTCTCTCACGGGGACAGGGAGCAATCAGCCCCAGCATTTT.

V usage is TRBV20-1 and J usage is TRBJ2-3; D is unclear. CDR3 length: 13 residues. The germline V and J ends were trimmed by 0 bases and 3 bases, with 7 bases remaining between them. Germline assignment: CDR1 DFQATT and CDR2 SNEGSKA (reference sequence). The DNA for the CDR3 is TGCAGTGCTAGAGACGCGGCAACAGATACGCAGTATTTT. Translation gives CSARDAATDTQYF.

This clonotype was counted at least ten times. This rearrangement joins TRBV7-2 to TRBJ2-1; a weak D match, TRBD2 (5 bases). Trimming stripped 5 bases from V and 6 bases from J, with 11 bases between. CDR1 is SGHTA and CDR2 is FQGNSA in the germline V gene. This CDR3 has 13 amino acids. CDR3 sequence reads: CASSRRAVNEQFF. As DNA, the CDR3 is TGTGCCAGCAGCCGCCGAGCGGTCAATGAGCAGTTCTTC.

The chain uses TRBV13 and TRBJ2-6; TRBD1 matches at 9 bases. V dropped 4 bases and J dropped 1; count of bases not matched to a gene: 5. This CDR3 comprises 17 residues. Looked up from germline, CDR1 is PRHDT and CDR2 is FYEKMQ (reference sequence). Here the CDR3 DNA reads TGTGCCAGCAGCTCCGGGACAGGGTGGTCTGGGGCCAACGTCCTGACTTTC. The encoded protein is CASSSGTGWSGANVLTF.

This clonotype occurred many times. The V gene is TRBV5-1, the J gene TRBJ2-2, with D unclear. V was cut by 4 bases and J by 4 bases, with 14 bases left in between. CDR3 length equals 15 residues. Looked up from germline, CDR1 is SGHRS and CDR2 is YFSETQ. The CDR3 here is CASSLETTSTGELFF. The DNA of the CDR3 is TGCGCCAGCAGCCTCGAGACGACGAGCACCGGGGAGCTGTTTTTT.

The table lists this clonotype with many counts. The V call is TRBV11-2, the J call TRBJ2-1; 9 bases are a match to TRBD2. This CDR3 comprises 17 residues. The germline gives CDR1 SGHAT, CDR2 FQNNGV. Trimming took 0 bases from V and 6 from J; bases not matched to a gene: 9. The CDR3 spells CASSLDWIAGEGNEQFF. The DNA of the CDR3 is TGTGCCAGCAGCTTAGATTGGATAGCGGGAGAGGGCAATGAGCAGTTCTTC. The variable domain in full, completed from reference TRBV11-2 and TRBJ2-1, reads EAGVAQSPRYKIIEKRQSVAFWCNPISGHATLYWYQQILGQGPKLLIQFQNNGVVDDSQLPKDRFSAERLKGVDSTLKIQPAKLEDSAVYLCASSLDWIAGEGNEQFFGPGTRLTVL.

The chain is built from TRBV12-3 or TRBV12-4 and TRBJ2-3; 9 bases are shared with TRBD2. The trim removed 8 bases at V and 4 bases at J, leaving 10 bases unmatched. The CDR3 runs to 15 residues. CDR3 amino acids: CASGGRGAPSDTQYF. The CDR3 nucleotides read TGTGCCAGCGGCGGGAGGGGGGCCCCTTCAGATACGCAGTATTTT.

The V and J genes are TRBV28 and TRBJ2-3, with 10 bases lining up with TRBD2. V lost 9 bases, J lost 2 bases, and 20 bases stayed unmatched. The germline V gene encodes CDR1 MDHEN and CDR2 SYDVKM. This CDR3 comprises 19 residues. This CDR3 reads CASGRLVVGSGRVTDTQYF. CDR3 coding DNA: TGTGCCAGTGGGCGGCTGGTGGTAGGAAGCGGGAGGGTCACAGATACGCAGTATTTT.

The chain links TRBV30 to TRBJ2-2; D remains ambiguous. Looked up from germline, CDR1 is GTSNPN and CDR2 is SVGIG (reference sequence). CDR3 length: 15 amino acids. Trimming took off 0 bases at V and 5 bases at J, with 13 bases between the two ends. The CDR3 DNA reads as TGTGCCTGGAGTGTATACCTTCTAGGAACCGGGGAGCTGTTTTTT. Translated, it gives CAWSVYLLGTGELFF.

This clonotype came up many times. The rearrangement uses TRBV12-3 or TRBV12-4 and TRBJ2-1; the D gene is possibly TRBD2 (6 bases). With 4 bases removed from V and 7 bases from J, the gap between germline ends came to 14 bases. The CDR3 runs 14 residues. The CDR3 bases are TGTGCCAGCAGTTATGAACTAGCTGGGAATGAGCAGTTCTTC. Protein sequence: CASSYELAGNEQFF.

This clonotype has a count of ten or more. The junction differs from germline at one of its ends, possibly a read error. The CDR3: CIARIAGGPYEQYF. The CDR3 DNA sequence: TGCATTGCTAGAATAGCGGGAGGGCCTTACGAGCAGTACTTC. This chain joins TRBV20-1 and TRBJ2-7; 11 bases map to TRBD2. The germline V gene has CDR1 DFQATT and CDR2 SNEGSKA (reference sequence). The CDR3 sequence is 14 residues long.

A few counts support this clonotype. The chain recombines TRBV7-2 with TRBJ2-2, with a tentative D call TRBD1 (6 bases). Trimming cost V 5 bases and J 6 bases, with 22 bases left between them. Germline CDR1 and CDR2: SGHTA and FQGNSA. The CDR3 contains 17 residues. CDR3 coding DNA: TGTGCCAGCAGCGTCACACCTGACAGGAACATGGCCGGGGAGCTGTTTTTT. Amino acids: CASSVTPDRNMAGELFF.

This clonotype was observed a handful of times. The chain joins TRBV7-9 to TRBJ2-6; a weak D match, TRBD2 (5 bases). Trimming took 6 bases from V and 0 from J, leaving 15 bases between them. Germline V gives CDR1 SEHNR, CDR2 FQNEAQ (reference sequence). There are 17 residues in the CDR3. The CDR3 bases are TGTGCCAGCAGTGAGGACGGGATAAGCTCTGGGGCCAACGTCCTGACTTTC. It translates to CASSEDGISSGANVLTF.